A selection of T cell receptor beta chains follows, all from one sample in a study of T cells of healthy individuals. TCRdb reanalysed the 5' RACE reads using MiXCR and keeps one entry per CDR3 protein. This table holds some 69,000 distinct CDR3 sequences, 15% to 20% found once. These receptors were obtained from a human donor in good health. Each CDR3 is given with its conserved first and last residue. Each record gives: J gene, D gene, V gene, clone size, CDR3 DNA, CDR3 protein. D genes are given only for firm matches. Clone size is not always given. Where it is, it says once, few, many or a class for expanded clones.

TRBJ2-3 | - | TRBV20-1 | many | TGCAGTGCCTGGGGGGCAGGGGGCACAGATACGCAGTATTTT | CSAWGAGGTDTQYF
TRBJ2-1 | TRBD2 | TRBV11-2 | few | TGTGCCAGCAGCTTAGGACGGGGGGGTTTAGATGAGCAGTTCTTC | CASSLGRGGLDEQFF
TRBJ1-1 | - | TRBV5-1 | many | TGCGCCAGCAGCTTGAGGCGAGGAAACACTGAAGCTTTCTTT | CASSLRRGNTEAFF
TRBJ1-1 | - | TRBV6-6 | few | TGTGCCAGCAGTTCCCTCGGCGGGGAAACTGAAGCTTTCTTT | CASSSLGGETEAFF
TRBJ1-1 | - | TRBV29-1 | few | TGCAGCGCAACCGTCCGGCAGGGTACTGAAGCTTTCTTT | CSATVRQGTEAFF
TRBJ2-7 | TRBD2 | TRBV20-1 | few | TGCAGTGCTCCCGGGACTAGCGACTACGAGCAGTACTTC | CSAPGTSDYEQYF
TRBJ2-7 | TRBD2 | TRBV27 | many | TGTGCCAGCAGTTTAGGGGGGGGGACCTACGAGCAGTACTTC | CASSLGGGTYEQYF
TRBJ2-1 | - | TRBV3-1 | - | TGTGCCAGCAGCCAAGATCTGCGGGTGAGGCCCTACAATGAGCAGTTCTTC | CASSQDLRVRPYNEQFF
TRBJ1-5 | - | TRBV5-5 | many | TGTGCCAGCAGCTTGGCCGGGGGGAGGCAGCCCCAGCATTTT | CASSLAGGRQPQHF
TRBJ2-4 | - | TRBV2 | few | TGTGCCAGTGAAAGTCAGGGGATGGGCAAAAACATTCAGTACTTC | CASESQGMGKNIQYF
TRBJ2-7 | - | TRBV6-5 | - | TGTGCCAGCAGCCCCCGGGACGAGCAGTACTTC | CASSPRDEQYF
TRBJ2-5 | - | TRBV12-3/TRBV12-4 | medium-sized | TGCGCCAGCAGCTTGGGAGAGACCCAGTACTTC | CASSLGETQYF
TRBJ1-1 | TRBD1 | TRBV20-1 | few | TGCAGTGCTAGATTGGGACAGGTCATCACTGAAGCTTTCTTT | CSARLGQVITEAFF
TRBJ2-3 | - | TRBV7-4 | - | TGTGCCAGCAGCTTAGGACGGGTTGTACGCACAGATACGCAGTATTTT | CASSLGRVVRTDTQYF